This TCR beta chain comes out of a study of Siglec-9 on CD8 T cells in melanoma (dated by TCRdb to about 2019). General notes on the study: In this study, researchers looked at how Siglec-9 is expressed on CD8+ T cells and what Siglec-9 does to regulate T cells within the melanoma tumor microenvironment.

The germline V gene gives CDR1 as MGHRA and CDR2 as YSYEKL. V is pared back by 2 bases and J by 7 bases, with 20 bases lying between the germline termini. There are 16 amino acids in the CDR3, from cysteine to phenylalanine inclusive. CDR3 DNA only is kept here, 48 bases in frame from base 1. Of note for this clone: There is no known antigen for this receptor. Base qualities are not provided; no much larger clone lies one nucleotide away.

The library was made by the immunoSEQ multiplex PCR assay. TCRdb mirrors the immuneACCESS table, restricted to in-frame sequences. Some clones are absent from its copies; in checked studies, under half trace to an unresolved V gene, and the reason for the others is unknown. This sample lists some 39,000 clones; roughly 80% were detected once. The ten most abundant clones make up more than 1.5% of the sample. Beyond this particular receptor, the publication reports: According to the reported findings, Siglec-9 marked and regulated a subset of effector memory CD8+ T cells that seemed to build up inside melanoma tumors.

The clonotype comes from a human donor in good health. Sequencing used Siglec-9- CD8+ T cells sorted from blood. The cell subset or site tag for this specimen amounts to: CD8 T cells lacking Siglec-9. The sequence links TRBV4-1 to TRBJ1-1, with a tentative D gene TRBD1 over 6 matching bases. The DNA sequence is TGCGCCAGCAGCCAATTTAGCAGGGGATTAGGGAGTGAAGCTTTCTTT. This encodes CASSQFSRGLGSEAFF.